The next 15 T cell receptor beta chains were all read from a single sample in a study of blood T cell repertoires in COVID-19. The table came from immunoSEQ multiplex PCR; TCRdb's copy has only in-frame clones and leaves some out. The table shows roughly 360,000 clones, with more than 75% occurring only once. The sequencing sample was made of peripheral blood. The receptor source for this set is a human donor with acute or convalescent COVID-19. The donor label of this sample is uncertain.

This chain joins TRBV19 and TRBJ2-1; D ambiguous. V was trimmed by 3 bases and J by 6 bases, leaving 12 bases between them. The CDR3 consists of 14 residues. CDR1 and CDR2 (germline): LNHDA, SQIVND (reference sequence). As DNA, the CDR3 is TGTGCCAGTAGTATTGGAGCGAGGAGCAATGAGCAGTTCTTC. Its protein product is CASSIGARSNEQFF.

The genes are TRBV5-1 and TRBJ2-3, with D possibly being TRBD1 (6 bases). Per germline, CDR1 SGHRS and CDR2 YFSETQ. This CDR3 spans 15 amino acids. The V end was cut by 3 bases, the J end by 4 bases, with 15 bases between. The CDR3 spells CASSSRTASADTQYF. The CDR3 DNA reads TGCGCCAGCAGCTCTCGGACAGCATCGGCAGATACGCAGTATTTT. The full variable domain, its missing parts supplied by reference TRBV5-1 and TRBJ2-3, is KAGVTQTPRYLIKTRGQQVTLSCSPISGHRSVSWYQQTPGQGLQFLFEYFSETQRNKGNFPGRFSGRQFSNSRSEMNVSTLELGDSALYLCASSSRTASADTQYFGPGTRLTVL.

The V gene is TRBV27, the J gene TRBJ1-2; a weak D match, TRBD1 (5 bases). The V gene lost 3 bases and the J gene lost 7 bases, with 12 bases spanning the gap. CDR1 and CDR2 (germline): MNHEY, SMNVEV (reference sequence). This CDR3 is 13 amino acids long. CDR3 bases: TGTGCCAGCAGTTTTTCAGGGACTATTGGCTACACCTTC. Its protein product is CASSFSGTIGYTF.

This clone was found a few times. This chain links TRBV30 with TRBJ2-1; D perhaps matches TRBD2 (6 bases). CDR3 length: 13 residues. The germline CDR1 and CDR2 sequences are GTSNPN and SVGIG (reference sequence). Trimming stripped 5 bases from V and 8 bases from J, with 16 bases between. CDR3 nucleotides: TGTGCCTGGGAGAAGGGAGGAGCTTATGAGCAGTTCTTC. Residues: CAWEKGGAYEQFF.

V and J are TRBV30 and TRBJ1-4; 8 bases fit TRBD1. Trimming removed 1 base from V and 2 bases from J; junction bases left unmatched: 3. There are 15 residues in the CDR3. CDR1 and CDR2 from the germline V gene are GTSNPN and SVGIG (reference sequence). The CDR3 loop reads CAWSADRGTNEKLFF. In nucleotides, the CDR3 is TGTGCCTGGAGTGCCGACAGGGGTACTAATGAAAAACTGTTTTTT.

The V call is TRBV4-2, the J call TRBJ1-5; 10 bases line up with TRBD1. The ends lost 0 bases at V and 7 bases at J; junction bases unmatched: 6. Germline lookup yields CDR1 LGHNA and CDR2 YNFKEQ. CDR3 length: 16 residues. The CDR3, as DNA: TGTGCCAGCAGCCAAGATCGGGGACAGGGGAAGCAGCCCCAGCATTTT. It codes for CASSQDRGQGKQPQHF.

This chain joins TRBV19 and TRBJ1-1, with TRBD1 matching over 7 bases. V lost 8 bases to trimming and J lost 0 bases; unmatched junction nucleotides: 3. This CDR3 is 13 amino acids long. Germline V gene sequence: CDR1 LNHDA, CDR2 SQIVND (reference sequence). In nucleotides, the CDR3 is TGTGCCAGTTCCGACAGGGTGAACACTGAAGCTTTCTTT. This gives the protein CASSDRVNTEAFF. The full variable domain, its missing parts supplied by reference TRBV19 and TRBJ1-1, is DGGITQSPKYLFRKEGQNVTLSCEQNLNHDAMYWYRQDPGQGLRLIYYSQIVNDFQKGDIAEGYSVSREKKESFPLTVTSAQKNPTAFYLCASSDRVNTEAFFGQGTRLTVV.

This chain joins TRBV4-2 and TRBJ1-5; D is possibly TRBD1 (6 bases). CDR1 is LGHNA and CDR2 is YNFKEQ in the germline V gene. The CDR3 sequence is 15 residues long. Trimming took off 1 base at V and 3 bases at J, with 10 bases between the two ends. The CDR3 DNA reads TGTGCCAGCAGCCAAGCCGGACAGTTCAATCAGCCCCAGCATTTT. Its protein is CASSQAGQFNQPQHF.

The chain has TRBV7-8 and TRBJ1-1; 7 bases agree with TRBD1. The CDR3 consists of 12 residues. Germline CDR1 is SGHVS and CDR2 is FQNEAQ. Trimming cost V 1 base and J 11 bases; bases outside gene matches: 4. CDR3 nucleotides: TGTGCCAGCAGCTTAGATAGGGGGCAGGCTTTCTTT. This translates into CASSLDRGQAFF.

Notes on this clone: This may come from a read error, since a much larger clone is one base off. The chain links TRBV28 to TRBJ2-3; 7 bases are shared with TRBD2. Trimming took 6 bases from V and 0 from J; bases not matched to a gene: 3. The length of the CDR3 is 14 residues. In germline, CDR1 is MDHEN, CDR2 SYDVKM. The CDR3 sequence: CASSWGGSTDTQYF. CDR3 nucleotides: TGTGCCAGCAGCTGGGGGGGGAGCACAGATACGCAGTATTTT.

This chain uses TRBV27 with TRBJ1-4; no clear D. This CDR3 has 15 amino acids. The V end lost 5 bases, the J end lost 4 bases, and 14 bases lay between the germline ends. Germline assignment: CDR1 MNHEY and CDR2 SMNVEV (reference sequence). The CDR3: CASSKYPTSNEKLFF. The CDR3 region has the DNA TGTGCCAGCAGTAAATACCCAACCAGTAATGAAAAACTGTTTTTT.

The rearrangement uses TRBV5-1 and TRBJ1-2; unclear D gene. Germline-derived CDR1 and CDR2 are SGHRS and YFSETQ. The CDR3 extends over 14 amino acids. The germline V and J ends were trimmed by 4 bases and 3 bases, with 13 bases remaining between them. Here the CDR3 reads CASSISLSDYGYTF. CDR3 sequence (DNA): TGCGCCAGCAGCATTTCCCTCAGCGACTATGGCTACACCTTC.

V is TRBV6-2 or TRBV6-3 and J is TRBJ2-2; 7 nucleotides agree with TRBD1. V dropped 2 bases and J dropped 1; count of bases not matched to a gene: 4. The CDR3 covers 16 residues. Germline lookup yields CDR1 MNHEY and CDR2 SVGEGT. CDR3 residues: CASSYGAGGNTGELFF. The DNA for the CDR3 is TGTGCCAGCAGTTACGGGGCAGGGGGGAACACCGGGGAGCTGTTTTTT.

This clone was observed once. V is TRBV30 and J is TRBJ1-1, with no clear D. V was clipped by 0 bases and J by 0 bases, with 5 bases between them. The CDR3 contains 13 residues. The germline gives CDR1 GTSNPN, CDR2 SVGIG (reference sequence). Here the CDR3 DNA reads TGTGCCTGGAGTGTCAGGATGAACACTGAAGCTTTCTTT. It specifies CAWSVRMNTEAFF.

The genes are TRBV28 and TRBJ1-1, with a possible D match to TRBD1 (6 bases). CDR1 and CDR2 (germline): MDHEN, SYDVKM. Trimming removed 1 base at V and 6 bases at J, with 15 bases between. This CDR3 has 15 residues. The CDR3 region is CASSLSRQGKSEAFF. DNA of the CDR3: TGTGCCAGCAGTTTATCCCGGCAGGGGAAATCTGAAGCTTTCTTT.